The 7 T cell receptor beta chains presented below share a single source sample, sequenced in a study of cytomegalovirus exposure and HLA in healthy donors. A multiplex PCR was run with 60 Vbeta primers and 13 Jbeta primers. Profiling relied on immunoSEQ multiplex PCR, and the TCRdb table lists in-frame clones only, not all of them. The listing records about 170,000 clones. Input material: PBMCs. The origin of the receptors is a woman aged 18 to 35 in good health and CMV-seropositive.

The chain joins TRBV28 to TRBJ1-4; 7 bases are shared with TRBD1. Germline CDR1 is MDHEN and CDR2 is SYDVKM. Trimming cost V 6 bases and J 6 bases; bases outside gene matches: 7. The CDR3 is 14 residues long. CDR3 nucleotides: TGTGCCAGCAGGCTGACAGGGTATTATGAAAAACTGTTTTTT. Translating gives CASRLTGYYEKLFF.

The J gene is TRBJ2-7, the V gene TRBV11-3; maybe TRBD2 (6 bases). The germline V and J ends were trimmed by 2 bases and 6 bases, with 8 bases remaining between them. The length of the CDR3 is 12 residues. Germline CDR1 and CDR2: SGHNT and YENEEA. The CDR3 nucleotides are TGTGCCAGCAGCTTATTGGGACTCGAGCAGTACTTC. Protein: CASSLLGLEQYF.

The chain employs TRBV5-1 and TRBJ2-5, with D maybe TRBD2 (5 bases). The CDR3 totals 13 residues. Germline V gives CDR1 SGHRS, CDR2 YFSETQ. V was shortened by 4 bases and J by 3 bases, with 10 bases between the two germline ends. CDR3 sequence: CASSANGEETQYF. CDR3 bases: TGCGCCAGCAGCGCAAACGGGGAAGAGACCCAGTACTTC. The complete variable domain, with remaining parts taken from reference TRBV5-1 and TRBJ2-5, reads KAGVTQTPRYLIKTRGQQVTLSCSPISGHRSVSWYQQTPGQGLQFLFEYFSETQRNKGNFPGRFSGRQFSNSRSEMNVSTLELGDSALYLCASSANGEETQYFGPGTRLLVL.

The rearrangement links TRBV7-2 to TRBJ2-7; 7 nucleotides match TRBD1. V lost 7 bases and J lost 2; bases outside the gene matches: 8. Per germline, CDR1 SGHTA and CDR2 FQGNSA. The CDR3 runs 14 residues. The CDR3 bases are TGTGCCAGCACCGAAGGGGGCGCGCCCTACGAGCAGTACTTC. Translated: CASTEGGAPYEQYF.

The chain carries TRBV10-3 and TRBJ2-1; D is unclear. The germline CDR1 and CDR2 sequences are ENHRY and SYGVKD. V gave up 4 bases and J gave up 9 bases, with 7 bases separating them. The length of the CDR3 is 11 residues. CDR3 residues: CAISASREQFF. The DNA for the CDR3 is TGTGCCATCAGTGCTTCCCGTGAGCAGTTCTTC.

The CDR3 here is CASSLTSGGETQYF. The CDR3 coding sequence is TGCGCCAGCAGCTTGACTAGCGGGGGAGAGACCCAGTACTTC. The chain couples TRBV5-1 to TRBJ2-5, with TRBD2 identical over 11 bases. The CDR3 is 14 residues long. Germline CDR1 and CDR2: SGHRS and YFSETQ. The trim removed 1 base at V and 4 bases at J, leaving 0 bases unmatched.

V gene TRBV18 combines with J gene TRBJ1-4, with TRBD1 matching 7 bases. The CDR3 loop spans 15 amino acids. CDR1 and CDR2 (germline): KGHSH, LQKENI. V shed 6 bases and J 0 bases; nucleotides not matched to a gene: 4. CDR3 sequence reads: CASSAGTATNEKLFF. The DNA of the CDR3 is TGTGCCAGCTCGGCTGGGACAGCAACTAATGAAAAACTGTTTTTT. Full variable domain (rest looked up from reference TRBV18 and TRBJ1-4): NAGVMQNPRHLVRRRGQEARLRCSPMKGHSHVYWYRQLPEEGLKFMVYLQKENIIDESGMPKERFSAEFPKEGPSILRIQQVVRGDSAAYFCASSAGTATNEKLFFGSGTQLSVL.